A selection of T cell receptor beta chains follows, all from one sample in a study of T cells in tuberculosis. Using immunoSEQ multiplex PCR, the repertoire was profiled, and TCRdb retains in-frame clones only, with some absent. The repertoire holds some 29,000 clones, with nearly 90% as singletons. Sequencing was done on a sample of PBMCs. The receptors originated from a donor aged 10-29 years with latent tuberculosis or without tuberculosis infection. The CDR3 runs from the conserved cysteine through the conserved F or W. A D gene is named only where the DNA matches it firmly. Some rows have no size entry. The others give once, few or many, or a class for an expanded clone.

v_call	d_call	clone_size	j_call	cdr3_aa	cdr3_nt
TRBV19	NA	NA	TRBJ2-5	CASSLELGETQYF	TGTGCCAGTAGTCTGGAACTAGGAGAGACCCAGTACTTC
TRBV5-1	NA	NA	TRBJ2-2	CASSSRILPNTGELFF	TGCGCCAGCAGCTCCCGTATTCTTCCGAACACCGGGGAGCTGTTTTTT
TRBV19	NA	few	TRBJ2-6	CASTGGALSGANVLTF	TGTGCCAGTACAGGCGGGGCCCTCTCTGGGGCCAACGTCCTGACTTTC
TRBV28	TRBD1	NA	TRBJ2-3	CASSSGQGTDTQYF	TGTGCCAGCAGTTCTGGACAGGGGACAGATACGCAGTATTTT
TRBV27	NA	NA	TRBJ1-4	CASSFKEARGEKLFF	TGTGCCAGCAGTTTCAAGGAAGCGCGGGGTGAAAAACTGTTTTTT
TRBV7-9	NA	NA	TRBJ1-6	CASSVNTYNSPLHF	TGTGCCAGCAGCGTAAACACCTATAATTCACCCCTCCACTTT
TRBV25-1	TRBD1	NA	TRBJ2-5	CASMDRVQETQYF	TGTGCCAGCATGGACAGGGTACAAGAGACCCAGTACTTC
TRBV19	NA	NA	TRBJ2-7	CASSINRVHEQYF	TGTGCCAGTAGTATCAACAGGGTCCACGAGCAGTACTTC
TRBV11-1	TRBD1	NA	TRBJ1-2	CASSDHRGLNYGYTF	TGTGCCAGCAGCGACCACAGGGGCCTAAACTATGGCTACACCTTC
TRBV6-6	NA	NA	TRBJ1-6	CASSYKRGYNSPLHF	TGTGCCAGCAGTTACAAAAGAGGGTATAATTCACCCCTCCACTTT
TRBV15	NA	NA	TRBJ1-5	CATGRVVHRSSNQPQHF	TGTGCCACCGGCAGGGTAGTTCACAGGAGTAGCAATCAGCCCCAGCATTTT
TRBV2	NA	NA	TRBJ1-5	CASSGGGRTSNQPQHF	TGTGCCAGCAGTGGGGGGGGACGGACGAGCAATCAGCCCCAGCATTTT
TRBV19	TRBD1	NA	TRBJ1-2	CASSFQGAGYGYTF	TGTGCCAGTAGTTTCCAGGGGGCAGGGTATGGCTACACCTTC
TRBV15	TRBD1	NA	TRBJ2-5	CATSRGLQGAETQYF	TGTGCCACCAGCAGAGGTTTACAGGGGGCGGAGACCCAGTACTTC
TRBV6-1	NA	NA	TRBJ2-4	CASSESAWVGIQYF	TGTGCCAGCAGTGAAAGCGCCTGGGTTGGCATTCAGTACTTC
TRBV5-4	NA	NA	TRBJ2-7	CASSLAVPPYEQYF	TGTGCCAGCAGCTTGGCGGTACCACCCTACGAGCAGTACTTC
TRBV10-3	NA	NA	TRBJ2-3	CAISASPGGPDTQYF	TGTGCCATCAGTGCGAGTCCGGGGGGCCCAGATACGCAGTATTTT
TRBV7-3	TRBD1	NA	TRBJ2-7	CASSLYRGREQYF	TGTGCCAGCAGCTTATACAGGGGGCGCGAGCAGTACTTC
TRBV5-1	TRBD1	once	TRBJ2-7	CASRPKTPGGATYEQYF	TGCGCCAGCAGGCCGAAGACCCCAGGGGGCGCGACCTACGAGCAGTACTTC
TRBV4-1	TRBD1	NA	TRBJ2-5	CASSQDGTGEETQYF	TGCGCCAGCAGCCAAGATGGAACAGGGGAAGAGACCCAGTACTTC
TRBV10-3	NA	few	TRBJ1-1	CATAQGLNTEAFF	TGTGCCACCGCCCAGGGGCTGAACACTGAAGCTTTCTTT
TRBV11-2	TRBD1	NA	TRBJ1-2	CASSLSISGTGAGGYTF	TGTGCCAGCAGCTTATCCATCTCAGGGACAGGCGCGGGAGGCTACACCTTC
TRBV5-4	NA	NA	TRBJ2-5	CASSQKAGQETQYF	TGTGCCAGCAGCCAGAAGGCGGGCCAAGAGACCCAGTACTTC
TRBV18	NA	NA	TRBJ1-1	CASSPPWVSRGTEAFF	TGTGCCAGCTCACCACCCTGGGTAAGCAGAGGCACTGAAGCTTTCTTT
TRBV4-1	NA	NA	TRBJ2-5	CASSQDLTLLQETQYF	TGCGCCAGCAGCCAAGATCTGACACTTCTCCAAGAGACCCAGTACTTC
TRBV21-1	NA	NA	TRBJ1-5	CASSARDRSSNQPQHF	TGTGCCAGCAGCGCTCGGGACAGATCGAGCAATCAGCCCCAGCATTTT
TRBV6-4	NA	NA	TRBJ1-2	CASKRSGTQDYGYTF	TGTGCCAGCAAAAGATCCGGGACACAGGACTATGGCTACACCTTC
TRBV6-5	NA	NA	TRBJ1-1	CASSLHTAEEAFF	TGTGCCAGCAGTCTACACACGGCCGAGGAGGCTTTCTTT
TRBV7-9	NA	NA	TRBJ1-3	CASSLARQGGTIYF	TGTGCCAGCAGCTTAGCGAGGCAGGGAGGCACCATATATTTT
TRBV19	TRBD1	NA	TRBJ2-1	CASSIGTGLNEQFF	TGTGCCAGTAGTATAGGGACAGGTCTTAATGAGCAGTTCTTC
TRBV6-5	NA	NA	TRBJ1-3	CASSPSRSGNTIYF	TGTGCCAGCAGTCCCTCACGGTCTGGAAACACCATATATTTT
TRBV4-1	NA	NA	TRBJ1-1	CASSHLLNTEAFF	TGCGCCAGCAGCCATCTTTTGAACACTGAAGCTTTCTTT
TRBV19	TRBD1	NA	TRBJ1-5	CASTDRGGSNQPQHF	TGTGCCAGTACCGACAGGGGAGGAAGCAATCAGCCCCAGCATTTT
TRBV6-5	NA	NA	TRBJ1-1	CASSPWGGTTEAFF	TGTGCCAGCAGCCCCTGGGGAGGGACCACTGAAGCTTTCTTT
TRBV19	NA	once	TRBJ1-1	CASSIDYRPTGTEAFF	TGTGCCAGTAGTATAGATTACCGCCCGACGGGCACTGAAGCTTTCTTT
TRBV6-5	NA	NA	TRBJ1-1	CASSRGTNTEAFF	TGTGCCAGCAGCCGGGGGACGAACACTGAAGCTTTCTTT
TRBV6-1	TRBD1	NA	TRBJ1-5	CASSVNPDRAGQPQHF	TGTGCCAGCAGTGTGAACCCGGACAGGGCGGGTCAGCCCCAGCATTTT
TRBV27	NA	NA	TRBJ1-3	CASSLSRRSGNTIYF	TGTGCCAGCAGTTTATCCCGACGGAGTGGAAACACCATATATTTT
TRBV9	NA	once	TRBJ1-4	CAPFPHRSYNEKLFF	TGTGCCCCCTTCCCCCACCGTAGTTATAATGAAAAACTGTTTTTT
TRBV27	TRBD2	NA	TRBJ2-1	CATSPSGGAGDEQFF	TGTGCCACCTCCCCTAGCGGGGGGGCCGGGGATGAGCAGTTCTTC
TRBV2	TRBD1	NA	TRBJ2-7	CASSARDRPPYEQYF	TGTGCCAGCAGTGCCCGGGACAGGCCTCCCTACGAGCAGTACTTC
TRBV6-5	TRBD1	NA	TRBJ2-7	CASSLTGSYSYEQYF	TGTGCCAGCAGCCTGACAGGGTCCTACTCCTACGAGCAGTACTTC
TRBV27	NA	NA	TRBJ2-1	CASSGRGYNEQFF	TGTGCCAGCAGTGGTAGAGGGTACAATGAGCAGTTCTTC
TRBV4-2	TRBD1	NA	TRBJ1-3	CASSQEGQVLGENTIYF	TGTGCCAGCAGCCAAGAGGGACAGGTCCTGGGTGAAAACACCATATATTTT
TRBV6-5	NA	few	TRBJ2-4	CASSDRWTKNIQYF	TGTGCCAGCAGTGACAGATGGACCAAAAACATTCAGTACTTC
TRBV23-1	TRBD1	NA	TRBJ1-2	CASSQSQGAYGYTF	TGCGCCAGCAGTCAATCACAGGGGGCCTATGGCTACACCTTC
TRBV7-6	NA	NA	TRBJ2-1	CASSRWADPGGHEQFF	TGTGCCAGCAGCCGCTGGGCCGACCCAGGGGGGCACGAGCAGTTCTTC
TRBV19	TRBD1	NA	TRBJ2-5	CASSKRDRGLGETQYF	TGTGCCAGTAGTAAGAGGGACAGGGGCCTGGGGGAGACCCAGTACTTC
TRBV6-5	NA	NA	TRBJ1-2	CASKQVSYGYTF	TGTGCCAGCAAACAGGTTAGCTATGGCTACACCTTC
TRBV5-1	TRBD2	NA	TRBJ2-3	CASRVAGATDTQYF	TGCGCCAGCAGAGTAGCGGGGGCCACAGATACGCAGTATTTT
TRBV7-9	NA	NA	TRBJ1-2	CASSLMGTTNYGYTF	TGTGCCAGCAGCTTAATGGGGACAACTAACTATGGCTACACCTTC
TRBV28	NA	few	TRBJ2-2	CASSFAPERTGELFF	TGTGCCAGCAGTTTTGCTCCCGAGAGGACCGGGGAGCTGTTTTTT
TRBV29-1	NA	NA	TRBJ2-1	CSVEVQYNEQFF	TGCAGCGTTGAAGTCCAATACAATGAGCAGTTCTTC
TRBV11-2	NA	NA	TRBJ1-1	CASSLFWGETEAFF	TGTGCCAGCAGCTTATTTTGGGGGGAGACTGAAGCTTTCTTT
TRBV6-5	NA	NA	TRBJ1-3	CASTGGNTIYF	TGTGCCAGCACAGGGGGAAACACCATATATTTT
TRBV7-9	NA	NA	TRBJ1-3	CASNEQESGNTIYF	TGTGCCAGCAACGAACAGGAGTCTGGAAACACCATATATTTT
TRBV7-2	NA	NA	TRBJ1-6	CASSLRGGSSPPLHF	TGTGCCAGCAGCTTACGGGGGGGATCAAGTCCACCCCTCCACTTT
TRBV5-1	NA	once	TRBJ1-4	CASSFGRGHEKLFF	TGCGCCAGCAGCTTCGGCAGGGGCCATGAAAAACTGTTTTTT
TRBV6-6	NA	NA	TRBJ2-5	CASSSQLVAETQYF	TGTGCCAGCAGTTCGCAACTAGTAGCGGAGACCCAGTACTTC